A selection of T cell receptor beta chains follows, all from one sample in a study of T cell changes during pregnancy in multiple sclerosis. TCRdb's copy holds only in-frame clones and misses some; the assay was immunoSEQ multiplex PCR. This table has about 79,000 clones, 75% to 95% appearing once. The specimen was CD4+ T cells from peripheral blood mononuclear cells, collected in the second trimester of pregnancy. Source of these receptors: a female donor with multiple sclerosis, enrolled in a pregnancy study. Each CDR3 is given with its conserved first and last residue. Each record gives: D gene, clone size, J gene, V gene, CDR3 protein, CDR3 DNA. D genes are given only for firm matches. Only part of the rows carry a size: once, few, many, or a class if the clone is expanded.

D: TRBD1
size: -
J: TRBJ1-5
V: TRBV7-8
CDR3: CASSLEIVRGFNQPQHF
DNA: TGTGCCAGCAGCTTAGAGATCGTCAGGGGGTTCAATCAGCCCCAGCATTTT

D: -
size: -
J: TRBJ2-7
V: TRBV5-6
CDR3: CASSLWAGQDYEQYF
DNA: TGTGCCAGCAGCTTGTGGGCAGGGCAGGACTACGAGCAGTACTTC

D: TRBD1
size: -
J: TRBJ1-5
V: TRBV27
CDR3: CASRRQGANAGNQPQHF
DNA: TGTGCCAGCAGAAGACAGGGGGCGAATGCGGGCAATCAGCCCCAGCATTTT

D: -
size: -
J: TRBJ1-1
V: TRBV5-1
CDR3: CASSLERWNTEAFF
DNA: TGCGCCAGCAGCTTGGAACGGTGGAACACTGAAGCTTTCTTT

D: TRBD2
size: -
J: TRBJ2-1
V: TRBV18
CDR3: CASSELAGQGYNEQFF
DNA: TGTGCCAGCTCAGAACTAGCGGGTCAAGGATACAATGAGCAGTTCTTC

D: -
size: -
J: TRBJ2-2
V: TRBV5-4
CDR3: CASSPRGRDTGELFF
DNA: TGTGCCAGCAGCCCGCGGGGTAGGGACACCGGGGAGCTGTTTTTT

D: TRBD1
size: -
J: TRBJ2-5
V: TRBV6-6
CDR3: CASSYLDRAETQYF
DNA: TGTGCCAGCAGTTACCTGGACAGGGCAGAGACCCAGTACTTC

D: TRBD2
size: -
J: TRBJ2-7
V: TRBV6-5
CDR3: CASSSVSGGKYEQYF
DNA: TGTGCCAGCAGTTCGGTATCGGGGGGGAAGTACGAGCAGTACTTC

D: TRBD1
size: -
J: TRBJ1-5
V: TRBV23-1
CDR3: CASSQSTGNQPQHF
DNA: TGCGCCAGCAGTCAATCGACAGGGAACCAGCCCCAGCATTTT

D: -
size: few
J: TRBJ2-1
V: TRBV9
CDR3: CASGPPGVVNEQFF
DNA: TGTGCCAGCGGCCCCCCGGGAGTTGTGAATGAGCAGTTCTTC

D: TRBD1
size: -
J: TRBJ1-6
V: TRBV7-2
CDR3: CASSFKTGVNSPLHF
DNA: TGTGCCAGCAGCTTTAAGACAGGGGTAAATTCACCCCTCCACTTT

D: TRBD2
size: -
J: TRBJ2-1
V: TRBV7-3
CDR3: CASSREGLAGVALPNEQFF
DNA: TGTGCCAGCAGCAGAGAGGGACTAGCGGGGGTGGCACTCCCCAATGAGCAGTTCTTC

D: TRBD1
size: -
J: TRBJ2-7
V: TRBV28
CDR3: CASMRDSSYEQYF
DNA: TGTGCCAGCATGAGGGACAGCTCCTACGAGCAGTACTTC

D: -
size: -
J: TRBJ1-1
V: TRBV7-2
CDR3: CASKTGRGNTEAFF
DNA: TGTGCCAGCAAAACGGGCAGGGGGAACACTGAAGCTTTCTTT

D: -
size: once
J: TRBJ1-4
V: TRBV4-1
CDR3: CASSQDSSDSREKLFF
DNA: TGCGCCAGCAGCCAAGATTCGAGCGATTCAAGAGAAAAACTGTTTTTT

D: TRBD1
size: -
J: TRBJ1-2
V: TRBV6-5
CDR3: CASRTGGQGYTF
DNA: TGTGCCAGCAGAACAGGGGGCCAGGGCTACACCTTC

D: TRBD1
size: once
J: TRBJ2-7
V: TRBV7-2
CDR3: CASSSRTGVYEQYF
DNA: TGTGCCAGCAGCTCTCGGACAGGGGTTTACGAGCAGTACTTC

D: -
size: -
J: TRBJ1-1
V: TRBV6-1
CDR3: CASSEGSGLLRATEAFF
DNA: TGTGCCAGCAGTGAGGGGAGCGGACTCTTAAGGGCGACTGAAGCTTTCTTT

D: -
size: -
J: TRBJ1-6
V: TRBV7-2
CDR3: CASSQGSPLHF
DNA: TGTGCCAGCAGCCAGGGATCACCCCTCCACTTT

D: TRBD1
size: -
J: TRBJ2-4
V: TRBV19
CDR3: CASSITPGTGQNIQYF
DNA: TGTGCCAGTAGTATCACCCCTGGGACAGGTCAAAACATTCAGTACTTC

D: -
size: once
J: TRBJ1-6
V: TRBV7-6
CDR3: CASSTSAAYNSPLHF
DNA: TGTGCCAGCAGCACTAGTGCGGCCTATAATTCACCCCTCCACTTT

D: TRBD1
size: -
J: TRBJ1-2
V: TRBV6-1
CDR3: CASRTLQGDYGYTF
DNA: TGTGCCAGCAGGACCTTACAGGGGGACTATGGCTACACCTTC

D: TRBD1
size: -
J: TRBJ2-4
V: TRBV18
CDR3: CASSPDRATKNIQYF
DNA: TGTGCCAGCTCACCGGACAGGGCCACCAAAAACATTCAGTACTTC

D: TRBD1
size: once
J: TRBJ2-1
V: TRBV29-1
CDR3: CSVNGQGVSDEQFF
DNA: TGCAGCGTTAATGGACAGGGGGTTTCGGATGAGCAGTTCTTC

D: TRBD2
size: -
J: TRBJ2-7
V: TRBV9
CDR3: CASSSGLAGGGEQYF
DNA: TGTGCCAGCAGCTCAGGACTAGCGGGAGGAGGCGAGCAGTACTTC

D: TRBD1
size: -
J: TRBJ2-3
V: TRBV30
CDR3: CAWAGDRGTDTQYF
DNA: TGTGCCTGGGCAGGGGACAGGGGCACAGATACGCAGTATTTT

D: -
size: -
J: TRBJ1-1
V: TRBV7-6
CDR3: CASSFPGNEAFF
DNA: TGTGCCAGCAGCTTCCCGGGTAATGAAGCTTTCTTT

D: TRBD2
size: -
J: TRBJ2-1
V: TRBV4-3
CDR3: CASSHLAGGNNEQFF
DNA: TGCGCCAGCAGCCATCTAGCGGGGGGAAACAATGAGCAGTTCTTC

D: -
size: -
J: TRBJ1-6
V: TRBV7-9
CDR3: CASSPPAQGLSPLHF
DNA: TGTGCCAGCAGTCCCCCCGCGCAGGGACTTTCACCCCTCCACTTT

D: TRBD1
size: -
J: TRBJ1-5
V: TRBV11-3
CDR3: CASSIGTGCRNYSNQPQHF
DNA: TGTGCCAGCAGCATCGGGACAGGGTGTCGCAATTATAGCAATCAGCCCCAGCATTTT

D: -
size: -
J: TRBJ2-1
V: TRBV25-1
CDR3: CASSGTRTAEQFF
DNA: TGTGCCAGCAGTGGAACTAGGACGGCTGAGCAGTTCTTC

D: TRBD1
size: -
J: TRBJ2-7
V: TRBV18
CDR3: CASLPGQGAYEQYF
DNA: TGTGCCAGCTTACCGGGACAGGGGGCCTACGAGCAGTACTTC

D: TRBD2
size: -
J: TRBJ2-7
V: TRBV10-3
CDR3: CAITGLAGGYEQYF
DNA: TGTGCCATCACAGGACTAGCGGGAGGGTACGAGCAGTACTTC

D: TRBD1
size: -
J: TRBJ2-3
V: TRBV4-3
CDR3: CASSQGHRGSTDTQYF
DNA: TGCGCCAGCAGCCAGGGACACAGGGGTAGCACAGATACGCAGTATTTT

D: TRBD1
size: -
J: TRBJ1-3
V: TRBV11-2
CDR3: CASSTHRGLGNTIYF
DNA: TGTGCCAGCAGCACACACAGGGGGCTCGGAAACACCATATATTTT

D: -
size: -
J: TRBJ2-7
V: TRBV7-8
CDR3: CASSLGGRDEQYF
DNA: TGTGCCAGCAGCTTGGGGGGACGGGATGAGCAGTACTTC

D: -
size: -
J: TRBJ2-7
V: TRBV19
CDR3: CASSVSSGLQVGEQYF
DNA: TGTGCCAGTAGTGTCTCATCCGGACTCCAGGTAGGGGAGCAGTACTTC

D: TRBD2
size: -
J: TRBJ2-2
V: TRBV5-1
CDR3: CASRLEASGRTGELFF
DNA: TGCGCCAGCAGGCTGGAGGCTAGCGGGAGGACCGGGGAGCTGTTTTTT

D: -
size: few
J: TRBJ2-3
V: TRBV18
CDR3: CASSPRADLSTDTQYF
DNA: TGTGCCAGCTCCCCGAGGGCGGACCTGAGCACAGATACGCAGTATTTT

D: -
size: -
J: TRBJ2-3
V: TRBV27
CDR3: CASSLLGAGGGYSKDTQYF
DNA: TGTGCCAGCAGTTTATTGGGCGCAGGTGGGGGCTACTCGAAAGATACGCAGTATTTT

D: -
size: -
J: TRBJ2-2
V: TRBV7-8
CDR3: CASSQGTWSSTGELFF
DNA: TGTGCCAGCAGCCAAGGGACATGGTCGAGTACCGGGGAGCTGTTTTTT

D: TRBD2
size: -
J: TRBJ2-1
V: TRBV18
CDR3: CASSREGGSNEQFF
DNA: TGTGCCAGCTCACGAGAGGGAGGGTCCAATGAGCAGTTCTTC

D: TRBD1
size: -
J: TRBJ1-5
V: TRBV28
CDR3: CASSLPPGSGQGGNQPQHF
DNA: TGTGCCAGCAGTTTACCCCCTGGGTCAGGACAGGGAGGTAATCAGCCCCAGCATTTT

D: TRBD2
size: -
J: TRBJ2-5
V: TRBV4-3
CDR3: CASSQETSGETQYF
DNA: TGCGCCAGCAGCCAAGAGACTAGCGGGGAGACCCAGTACTTC

D: TRBD2
size: -
J: TRBJ2-5
V: TRBV11-3
CDR3: CASSLNGGAIETQYF
DNA: TGTGCCAGCAGCTTAAACGGGGGGGCCATAGAGACCCAGTACTTC

D: TRBD1
size: -
J: TRBJ1-6
V: TRBV27
CDR3: CASSLEGQVGSPLHF
DNA: TGTGCCAGCAGCTTAGAGGGACAGGTTGGTTCACCCCTCCACTTT

D: -
size: -
J: TRBJ1-2
V: TRBV6-1
CDR3: CASSEEGNLGYGYTF
DNA: TGTGCCAGCAGTGAAGAGGGGAATCTCGGCTATGGCTACACCTTC

D: -
size: -
J: TRBJ1-2
V: TRBV5-6
CDR3: CASSLAPFLDRGGYTF
DNA: TGTGCCAGCAGCTTGGCCCCATTTTTAGATCGGGGTGGCTACACCTTC

D: -
size: once
J: TRBJ1-6
V: TRBV7-9
CDR3: CASSPGEVRNSPLHF
DNA: TGTGCCAGCAGCCCGGGGGAGGTCCGAAATTCACCCCTCCACTTT

D: -
size: -
J: TRBJ1-6
V: TRBV11-2
CDR3: CASSDRLLTSPLHF
DNA: TGTGCCAGCAGCGACCGGCTACTAACTTCACCCCTCCACTTT

D: -
size: few
J: TRBJ2-7
V: TRBV19
CDR3: CASSMTGREQYF
DNA: TGTGCCAGTAGTATGACAGGACGCGAGCAGTACTTC

D: -
size: -
J: TRBJ1-1
V: TRBV30
CDR3: CAWSVLGAGGTEAFF
DNA: TGTGCCTGGAGTGTACTGGGGGCGGGGGGCACTGAAGCTTTCTTT

D: -
size: -
J: TRBJ2-3
V: TRBV5-1
CDR3: CASSLEWGRTDTQYF
DNA: TGCGCCAGCAGCTTGGAGTGGGGGCGCACAGATACGCAGTATTTT

D: TRBD2
size: -
J: TRBJ2-3
V: TRBV6-6
CDR3: CASSRMGGGATDTQYF
DNA: TGTGCCAGCAGTCGTATGGGCGGGGGGGCGACAGATACGCAGTATTTT